This TCR beta chain was identified in a study of beta chain features in type 1 diabetes. Reverse transcribing all isolated RNA meant expressed TCRB transcripts were sequenced. TCRdb's table, derived via immunoSEQ multiplex PCR, lists solely in-frame clones and lacks some. The repertoire consists of about 150,000 clones, with roughly 8% occurring once and the leading ten covering 0.65%. The CDR3 has 14 residues. The germline CDR1 and CDR2 sequences are SEHNR and FQNEAQ (reference sequence). Deletions cut 0 bases from V and 6 bases from J, with 11 bases between. In this sample, this clone turned up many times.

The specimen sequenced was central memory CD4+ T cells from blood. V is TRBV7-9 and J is TRBJ2-5, with D tentatively TRBD1 (6 bases). The origin of this receptor is a man in his late teens or twenties in good health. Here the CDR3 reads CASSLANRVQTQYF. CDR3 DNA: TGTGCCAGCAGCTTAGCGAACAGGGTGCAGACCCAGTACTTC.